Presented here are 28 T cell receptor beta chains from one specimen sequenced in a study of blood T cell repertoires in COVID-19. The protocol was immunoSEQ multiplex PCR, while the TCRdb copy is restricted to in-frame clones and leaves out a portion. The repertoire includes some 240,000 clones, over 60% of them detected once, and approximately 6.6% sits in the top ten. Sequences were obtained from peripheral blood. Source of these receptors: a woman between 65 and 79 years old with acute or convalescent COVID-19.

The chain links TRBV6-5 to TRBJ1-1, with a tentative D call TRBD1 (6 bases). Per the germline V gene, CDR1 is MNHEY and CDR2 is SVGAGI. The CDR3 extends over 12 amino acids. Trimming left V 2 bases short and J 10 bases short, with 11 bases between. The CDR3 nucleotides read TGTGCCAGCAGTTACGATGGGGGGGCAGCTTTCTTT. Residues: CASSYDGGAAFF.

The V call is TRBV5-6, the J call TRBJ1-5, with 12 bases lining up with TRBD1. CDR3 length equals 14 residues. V was clipped by 3 bases and J by 12 bases; unmatched bases: 7. Germline lookup yields CDR1 SGHDT and CDR2 YYEEEE. The CDR3 region is CASSSGQGARSQHF. The CDR3, as DNA: TGTGCCAGCAGCTCGGGACAGGGGGCGCGAAGCCAGCATTTT.

CDR3 region: CSAGDHNQPQHF. The DNA of the CDR3 is TGCAGCGCCGGGGATCACAATCAGCCCCAGCATTTT. The J gene is TRBJ1-5, the V gene TRBV29-1, with no clear D. Germline lookup yields CDR1 SQVTM and CDR2 ANQGSEA. V was pared by 7 bases and J by 3 bases, with 10 bases between. The CDR3 spans 12 residues.

V is TRBV6-5 and J is TRBJ2-5; TRBD2 aligns across 10 bases. The CDR3 is 13 residues long. Germline V CDR1 and CDR2: MNHEY, SVGAGI. V was pared by 7 bases and J by 4 bases, with 3 bases of the junction left unmatched. This CDR3 reads CASKVAGGETQYF. CDR3 nucleotide sequence: TGTGCCAGCAAAGTAGCGGGGGGAGAGACCCAGTACTTC.

The sample holds one count of this clone. The chain recombines TRBV11-2 with TRBJ1-2, with a tentative D call TRBD1 (5 bases). CDR1 is SGHAT, CDR2 FQNNGV, per germline. V lost 5 bases and J 8 bases, leaving 12 bases between the germline ends. This CDR3 comprises 12 residues. CDR3 coding DNA: TGTGCCAGCAGCCGAGCGGGGGACGGCTACACCTTC. Translation: CASSRAGDGYTF.

This clone was counted a few times. The genes are TRBV5-1 and TRBJ1-2; TRBD1 aligns across 7 bases. Trimming at V came to 0 bases and at J to 1 base, leaving 3 bases not matched to a gene. This CDR3 has 15 residues. Germline assignment: CDR1 SGHRS and CDR2 YFSETQ. The CDR3 sequence: CASSLEGALNYGYTF. The CDR3 DNA is TGCGCCAGCAGCTTGGAGGGGGCCCTTAACTATGGCTACACCTTC.

The chain couples TRBV7-8 to TRBJ2-7, with D possibly TRBD2 on 6 matching bases. Germline V gene sequence: CDR1 SGHVS, CDR2 FQNEAQ. The CDR3 runs to 13 residues. V shed 9 bases and J shed 0 bases, with 12 bases lying between them. DNA for the CDR3: TGTGCCAGTAGTACGGGGGTCTCCTACGAGCAGTACGTC. It translates to CASSTGVSYEQYV.

This clone has only one observation. V usage is TRBV24-1 and J usage is TRBJ2-4, with a possible D match to TRBD1 (6 bases). The CDR3 runs to 13 residues. Germline CDR1 KGHDR, CDR2 SFDVKD. Trimming left V 5 bases short and J 9 bases short, with 13 bases between. The CDR3 region has the DNA TGTGCCACCAGTGGGACAGCCCCGGGCATTCAGTACTTC. It yields the protein CATSGTAPGIQYF.

This chain joins TRBV29-1 and TRBJ2-2, with 9 positions matching TRBD2. This CDR3 is built from 17 residues. V lost 5 bases, J lost 2 bases, and 12 bases stayed unmatched. Germline assignment: CDR1 SQVTM and CDR2 ANQGSEA. The CDR3 loop is CSVIVAGAAFNTGELFF. CDR3 coding DNA: TGCAGCGTTATTGTAGCGGGGGCGGCTTTTAACACCGGGGAGCTGTTTTTT.

This clone was detected only a few times. The CDR3 nucleotides read TGTGCCAGCAGCTTAGAGGGGGGGCAGGCCCATGGCTACACCTTC. It translates to CASSLEGGQAHGYTF. The V gene is TRBV7-9, the J gene TRBJ1-2, with D perhaps matching TRBD1 (6 bases). CDR3 length: 15 amino acids. Germline CDR1 reads SEHNR; CDR2 reads FQNEAQ (reference sequence). Trimming left V 1 base short and J 6 bases short, with 15 bases between.

The chain recombines TRBV24-1 with TRBJ2-5; weak D call: TRBD1 (5 bases). The V end was cut by 0 bases, the J end by 7 bases, with 14 bases between. The CDR3 is 15 amino acids. Per the germline V gene, CDR1 is KGHDR and CDR2 is SFDVKD. CDR3 sequence: CATSDLQGFQGTQYF. Here the CDR3 DNA reads TGTGCCACCAGTGATTTGCAAGGGTTCCAGGGGACCCAGTACTTC.

J is TRBJ2-7 and V is TRBV6-5; weak D call: TRBD1 (6 bases). The CDR3 loop spans 12 amino acids. V was trimmed by 8 bases and J by 4 bases, leaving 12 bases between them. CDR1 and CDR2 from the germline V gene are MNHEY and SVGAGI. In nucleotides, the CDR3 is TGTGCCAGCGAAAATAGGGGGTACGAGCAGTACTTC. Protein sequence: CASENRGYEQYF.

In this sample, this clone turned up once. The chain uses TRBV19 and TRBJ2-3; the match to TRBD2 covers 13 bases. V dropped 0 bases and J dropped 4; count of bases not matched to a gene: 1. CDR3 length: 16 residues. The germline V gene encodes CDR1 LNHDA and CDR2 SQIVND (reference sequence). Here the CDR3 reads CASSIEGTSGADTQYF. CDR3 in DNA: TGTGCCAGTAGTATAGAGGGGACTAGCGGGGCAGATACGCAGTATTTT.

The rearrangement links TRBV10-3 to TRBJ2-1, with D maybe TRBD2 (6 bases). The CDR3 covers 14 residues. Trimming cost V 3 bases and J 5 bases, with 11 bases left between them. CDR1 and CDR2 (germline): ENHRY, SYGVKD. CDR3 in amino acids: CAISDGGLHNEQFF. The CDR3 nucleotides are TGTGCCATCAGTGACGGGGGACTCCACAATGAGCAGTTCTTC.

The rearrangement uses TRBV3-1 (or the pseudogene TRBV3-2) and TRBJ2-4, with 8 nucleotides matching TRBD2. V gave up 4 bases and J gave up 14 bases; unmatched junction bases: 4. The CDR3 runs to 11 residues. Germline-derived CDR1 and CDR2 are LGHDT and YNNKEL (reference sequence). CDR3: CASSLTSEKYF. CDR3 in DNA: TGTGCCAGCAGCCTGACTAGCGAGAAGTACTTC.

This clone was recorded many times. The chain is built from TRBV7-3 and TRBJ2-1; a weak D match, TRBD2 (6 bases). V was cut by 5 bases and J by 5 bases, with 10 bases left in between. Germline lookup yields CDR1 SGHTA and CDR2 FQGTGA. The CDR3 has 13 amino acids. This CDR3 is CASSRELNNEQFF. Here the CDR3 DNA reads TGTGCCAGCAGCCGGGAGCTCAACAATGAGCAGTTCTTC.

The CDR3 DNA reads as TGTGCGTCGGGAGGAGGACTCGGCACAGATACGCAGTATTTT. Protein sequence: CASGGGLGTDTQYF. The chain has TRBV6-5 and TRBJ2-3; 7 bases line up with TRBD2. The germline CDR1 and CDR2 sequences are MNHEY and SVGAGI. The CDR3 extends over 14 amino acids.

The V call is TRBV30, the J call TRBJ1-5; D is perhaps TRBD1 (5 bases). V lost 0 bases, J lost 7 bases, and 13 bases lay in between. CDR3 length equals 14 residues. Germline assignment: CDR1 GTSNPN and CDR2 SVGIG (reference sequence). CDR3 nucleotides: TGTGCCTGGAGTGTACGGGGGGGTCGACAGCCCCAGCATTTT. Its translation: CAWSVRGGRQPQHF.

The rearrangement joins TRBV4-2 to TRBJ1-4; D might be TRBD1 (6 bases). Germline values: CDR1 LGHNA, CDR2 YNFKEQ. V dropped 5 bases and J dropped 8 bases, with 12 bases sitting between them. There are 13 residues in the CDR3. In nucleotides, the CDR3 is TGTGCCAGCAGCTTCCGGGACACCGAAAAACTGTTTTTT. Protein: CASSFRDTEKLFF.

V usage is TRBV5-6 and J usage is TRBJ2-3; D is possibly TRBD1 (6 bases). Per the germline V gene, CDR1 is SGHDT and CDR2 is YYEEEE. This CDR3 is 15 amino acids long. V lost 1 base to trimming and J lost 4 bases, with 13 bases between them. CDR3 in DNA: TGTGCCAGCAGCTTGCTACAGGGTCGAGCAGATACGCAGTATTTT. Amino acids: CASSLLQGRADTQYF.

The rearrangement joins TRBV5-4 to TRBJ1-1, with 7 bases that match TRBD1. Trimming at V came to 3 bases and at J to 5 bases, leaving 10 bases not matched to a gene. CDR3 length: 15 residues. Germline CDR1 SGHNT, CDR2 YYREEE (reference sequence). The CDR3 DNA follows: TGTGCCAGCAGCTCTTTTAGGGGGCAGGGTACTGAAGCTTTCTTT. It translates to CASSSFRGQGTEAFF.

The chain recombines TRBV11-2 with TRBJ1-2, with D possibly being TRBD1 (5 bases). The germline CDR1 and CDR2 sequences are SGHAT and FQNNGV. This CDR3 is built from 14 residues. The V gene lost 4 bases and the J gene lost 4 bases, with 13 bases spanning the gap. The CDR3 DNA reads TGTGCCAGCAGCTCCCCGGGGGTAACCTATGGCTACACCTTC. Residues: CASSSPGVTYGYTF.

The chain joins TRBV18 to TRBJ1-4; a weak D match, TRBD1 (6 bases). The CDR3 runs to 13 residues. Per the germline V gene, CDR1 is KGHSH and CDR2 is LQKENI. V was cut by 2 bases and J by 6 bases, with 7 bases left in between. CDR3 DNA: TGTGCCAGCTCACCAAAGGGGGATGAAAAACTGTTTTTT. Protein: CASSPKGDEKLFF.

This chain links TRBV6-2 or TRBV6-3 with TRBJ2-3; D unclear. V was pared by 2 bases and J by 0 bases, with 9 bases between. The germline gives CDR1 MNHEY, CDR2 SVGEGT. This CDR3 is built from 15 residues. CDR3 residues: CASSYAGSSTDTQYF. The CDR3 region has the DNA TGTGCCAGCAGTTACGCAGGATCTAGCACAGATACGCAGTATTTT.

This clone was counted only a few times. The chain employs TRBV6-5 and TRBJ1-5; TRBD1 might be the D (6 bases). Trimming stripped 6 bases from V and 6 bases from J, with 15 bases between. The CDR3 extends over 14 amino acids. CDR1 and CDR2 (germline): MNHEY, SVGAGI. As DNA, the CDR3 is TGTGCCAGCAGAACCACAGGGTTAAGTCAGCCCCAGCATTTT. It encodes CASRTTGLSQPQHF.

This clone has a handful of counts. The genes are TRBV3-1 (or the pseudogene TRBV3-2) and TRBJ2-7; 7 nucleotides align to TRBD2. The CDR3 extends over 17 amino acids. The V segment lost 1 base and the J segment 4 bases; nucleotides outside the gene matches: 13. Germline CDR1 and CDR2: LGHDT and YNNKEL (reference sequence). CDR3 bases: TGTGCCAGCAGCCAAGGGAGCGGGACTAAGAGCCCATACGAGCAGTACTTC. Encoded protein: CASSQGSGTKSPYEQYF.

The chain uses TRBV6-5 and TRBJ1-2; D gene unclear. The CDR3 is 13 residues long. Germline-derived CDR1 and CDR2 are MNHEY and SVGAGI. Trimming cost V 7 bases and J 5 bases, with 14 bases left between them. The CDR3 DNA is TGTGCCAGCACCGACAAAAGGGAGTATGGCTACACCTTC. This encodes CASTDKREYGYTF.

The J gene is TRBJ2-3, the V gene TRBV5-1, with 10 bases matching TRBD2. V shed 2 bases and J 2 bases; nucleotides not matched to a gene: 5. This CDR3 spans 16 amino acids. Looked up from germline, CDR1 is SGHRS and CDR2 is YFSETQ. CDR3 amino acids: CASSLLAGIPTDTQYF. DNA of the CDR3: TGCGCCAGCAGCTTACTAGCGGGGATCCCCACAGATACGCAGTATTTT.